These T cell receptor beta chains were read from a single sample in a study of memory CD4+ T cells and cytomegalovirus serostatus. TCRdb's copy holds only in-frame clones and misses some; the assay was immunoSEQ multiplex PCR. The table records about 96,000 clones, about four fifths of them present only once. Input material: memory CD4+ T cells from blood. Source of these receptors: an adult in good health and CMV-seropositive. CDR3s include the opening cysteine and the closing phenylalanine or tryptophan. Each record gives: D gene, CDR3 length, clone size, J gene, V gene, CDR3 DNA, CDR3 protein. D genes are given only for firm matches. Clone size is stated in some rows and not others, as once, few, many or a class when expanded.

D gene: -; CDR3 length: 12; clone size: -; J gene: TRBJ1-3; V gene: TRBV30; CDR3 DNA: TGTGCCTGGAGCCTATCTGGAAACACCATATATTTT; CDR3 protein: CAWSLSGNTIYF
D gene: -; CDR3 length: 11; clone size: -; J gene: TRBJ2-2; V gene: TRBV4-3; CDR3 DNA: TGCGCCAGTGCGAACACCGGGGAGCTGTTTTTT; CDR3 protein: CASANTGELFF
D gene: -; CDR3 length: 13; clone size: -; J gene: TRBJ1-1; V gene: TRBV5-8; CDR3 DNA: TGTGCCAGCAGCTTCCCCCAGAACACTGAAGCTTTCTTT; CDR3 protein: CASSFPQNTEAFF
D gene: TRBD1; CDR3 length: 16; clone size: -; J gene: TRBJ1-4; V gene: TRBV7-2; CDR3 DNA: TGTGCCAGCAGCTTAGATTCCGCAGGGGGGGGCGAAAAACTGTTTTTT; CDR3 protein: CASSLDSAGGGEKLFF
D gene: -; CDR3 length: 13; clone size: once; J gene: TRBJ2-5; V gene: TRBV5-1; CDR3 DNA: TGCGCCAGCAGCCTTTATCTACAAGAGACCCAGTACTTC; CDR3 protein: CASSLYLQETQYF
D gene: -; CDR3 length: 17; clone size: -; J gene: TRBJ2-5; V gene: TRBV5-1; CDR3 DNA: TGCGCCAGCAGCTTGGGTACGAGCGGAGGGGGCATGGGGACCCAGTACTTC; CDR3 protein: CASSLGTSGGGMGTQYF
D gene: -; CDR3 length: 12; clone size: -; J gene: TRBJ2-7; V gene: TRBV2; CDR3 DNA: TGTGCCAGCAGGCAGAACACCTACGAGCAGTACTTC; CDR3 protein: CASRQNTYEQYF
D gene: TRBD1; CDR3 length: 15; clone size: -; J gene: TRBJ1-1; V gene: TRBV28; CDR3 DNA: TGTGCCAGCAGTTTAGGGGGGCAGGGGGCTCATGGAGCTTTCTTT; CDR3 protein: CASSLGGQGAHGAFF
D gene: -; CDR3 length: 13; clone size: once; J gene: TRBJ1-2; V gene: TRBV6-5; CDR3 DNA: TGTGCCAGCAGTTACTCGAATATTGGGGGCTACACCTTC; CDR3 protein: CASSYSNIGGYTF
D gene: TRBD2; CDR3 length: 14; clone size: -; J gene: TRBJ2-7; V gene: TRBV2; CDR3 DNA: TGTGCCAGCAGTGTAGGCGCGGGGGAGTACGAGCAGTACTTC; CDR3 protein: CASSVGAGEYEQYF
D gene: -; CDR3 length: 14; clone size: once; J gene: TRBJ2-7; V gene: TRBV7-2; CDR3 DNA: TGTGCCAGCAACCCAGGTTGGGCTTCCGACGAGCAGTACTTC; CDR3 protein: CASNPGWASDEQYF
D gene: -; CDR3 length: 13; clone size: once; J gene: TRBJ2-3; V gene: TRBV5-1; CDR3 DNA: TGCGCCAGCAGCTTGGGACTAGTCGATACGCAGTATTTT; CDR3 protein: CASSLGLVDTQYF
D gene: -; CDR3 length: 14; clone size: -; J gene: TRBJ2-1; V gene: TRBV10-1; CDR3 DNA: TGCGCCAGCAGCGGTTCGGGGGAAGGCCTTGAGCAGTTCTTC; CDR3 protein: CASSGSGEGLEQFF
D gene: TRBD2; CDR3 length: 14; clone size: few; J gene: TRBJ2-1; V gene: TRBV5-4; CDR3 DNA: TGTGCCAGCAGCTTAACTCAAGGCGGGAGTGAGCAGTTCTTC; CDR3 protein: CASSLTQGGSEQFF
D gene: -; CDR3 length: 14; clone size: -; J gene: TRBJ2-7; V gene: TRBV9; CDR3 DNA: TGTGCCAGCAGCGTAGCCCCCAACAGCTACGAGCAGTACTTC; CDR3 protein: CASSVAPNSYEQYF
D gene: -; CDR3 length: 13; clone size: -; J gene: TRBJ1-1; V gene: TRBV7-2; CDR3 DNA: TGTGCCAGCAGCTTAGGGATGAACACTGAAGCTTTCTTT; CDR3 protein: CASSLGMNTEAFF
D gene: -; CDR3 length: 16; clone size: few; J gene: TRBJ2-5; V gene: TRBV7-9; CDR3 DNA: TGTGCCAGCAGCTTTTACAAGGGTAGTAACCAAGAGACCCAGTACTTC; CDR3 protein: CASSFYKGSNQETQYF
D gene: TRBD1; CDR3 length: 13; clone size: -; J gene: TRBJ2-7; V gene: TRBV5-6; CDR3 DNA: TGTGCCAGCAGCCCGACAGGGAACTACGAGCAGTACTTC; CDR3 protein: CASSPTGNYEQYF
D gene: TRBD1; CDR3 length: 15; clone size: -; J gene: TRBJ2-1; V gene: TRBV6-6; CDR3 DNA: TGTGCCAGCAGTCGACAGGGGGCAGGATACAATGAGCAGTTCTTC; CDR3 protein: CASSRQGAGYNEQFF
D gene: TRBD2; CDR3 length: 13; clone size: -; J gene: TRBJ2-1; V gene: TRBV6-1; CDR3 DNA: TGTGCCAGCAGGAGAGCGGGAGGGGATGAGCAGTTCTTC; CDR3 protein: CASRRAGGDEQFF
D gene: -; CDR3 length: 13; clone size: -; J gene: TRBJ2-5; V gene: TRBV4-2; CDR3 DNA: TGTGCCAGCAGCCGTAGCATCCAAGAGACCCAGTACTTC; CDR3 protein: CASSRSIQETQYF
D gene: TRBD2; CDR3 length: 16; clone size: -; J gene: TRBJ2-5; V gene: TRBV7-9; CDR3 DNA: TGTGCCAGCAGCTGGACTTCAGCGGGAGCGCGGGAGACCCAGTACTTC; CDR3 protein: CASSWTSAGARETQYF
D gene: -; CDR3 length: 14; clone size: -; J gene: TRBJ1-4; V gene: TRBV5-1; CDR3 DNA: TGCGCCAGCAGCTTGTCACGCCCCGATGAAAAACTGTTTTTT; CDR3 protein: CASSLSRPDEKLFF
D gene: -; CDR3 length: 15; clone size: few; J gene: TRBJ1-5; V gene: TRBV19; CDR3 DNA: TGTGCCAGTAGTACCGTTGCGGGGGGCAATCAGCCCCAGCATTTT; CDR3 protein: CASSTVAGGNQPQHF
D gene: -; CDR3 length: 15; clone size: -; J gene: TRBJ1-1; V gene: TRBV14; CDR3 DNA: TGTGCCAGCAGCCAAGCGGCGGGGGCCCGGACTGAAGCTTTCTTT; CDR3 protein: CASSQAAGARTEAFF
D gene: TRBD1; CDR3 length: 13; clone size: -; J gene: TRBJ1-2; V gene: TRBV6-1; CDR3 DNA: TGTGCCAGCAGTGAAACAGGGGACTATGGCTACACCTTC; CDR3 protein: CASSETGDYGYTF
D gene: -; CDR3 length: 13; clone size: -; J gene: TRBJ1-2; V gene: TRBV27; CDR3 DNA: TGTGCCACCAAGACAGCGGCTGACTATGGCTACACCTTC; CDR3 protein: CATKTAADYGYTF
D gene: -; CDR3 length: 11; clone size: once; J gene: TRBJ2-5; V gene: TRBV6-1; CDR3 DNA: TGTGCCAGCAGTGAAAGGTCGGTTCAGGACTTC; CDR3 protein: CASSERSVQDF
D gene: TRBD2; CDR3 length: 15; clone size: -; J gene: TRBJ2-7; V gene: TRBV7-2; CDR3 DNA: TGTGCCAGCAGACGGGGGGGCGGGGACTCCTACGAGCAGTACTTC; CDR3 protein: CASRRGGGDSYEQYF